Given below is one T cell receptor beta chain in context. There is no known antigen for this receptor. No base-level quality is on record; no much larger clone is a single base apart. The data belong to a study of tumor-infiltrating lymphocytes in primary liver carcinoma (dated by TCRdb to the late 2010s). Regarding the research as a whole: Between late 2015 and early 2016, about 5 patients in China with histopathologically diagnosed primary liver carcinoma had their tumors surgically resected. Hepatocellular carcinoma (four) or combined HCC and intrahepatic cholangiocarcinoma (one) was present in the five patients, who were three men and two women aged 30 to 69 years. The tumors of the five patients were staged as T1-T3 N0M0, with maximum diameters ranging from roughly 4 to 11 cm. Each sample produced roughly 3.5 to 8 million productive TCRbeta reads, and read depth showed no significant difference between tissue types. The study combined TCRbeta repertoire sequencing, expression microarrays and whole-exome sequencing across five regions of each liver tumor, with adjacent normal tissue and blood. A total of approximately 35 specimens from 5 patients, comprising approximately 25 tumor regions, 5 adjacent noncancerous liver tissues and 5 peripheral blood samples, were covered by TCRbeta repertoire sequencing. High reproducibility was observed for the technical replicate repertoires, with mean shared-clone rates approximately 0.9 and correlation coefficients above 0.95. Paper-wide results and their limitations: Because only the TCR beta chain was sequenced and unpaired alpha chains were not captured, true repertoire diversity is likely underestimated. Only a few patients were included in the study, and the authors note that the findings should be validated in a larger study. Repertoire overlap was found to be higher between tumor regions (mean approximately 35%) than between tumor-adjacent (roughly 17%) or tumor-blood (around 14%) pairs, consistent with antigen-driven expansion. Because the samples were bulk and unsorted, CD4+ and CD8+ T cell repertoires could not be compared. The top 250 clones made up a significantly larger repertoire fraction in tumors than in blood (p = 0.039).

RNA from unsorted whole blood was extracted with TRIzol reagent, and germline DNA was obtained with the DNeasy Blood & Tissue kit. At the time of sampling, the patients were treatment-naive and had chronic HBV infection. Roughly 4 milliliters of peripheral blood were collected into K2EDTA tubes before surgery. TCRbeta-specific cDNA was reverse-transcribed from 500 ng total RNA using a constant-region primer and ProtoScript II reverse transcriptase. TCRbeta libraries were built with three nested multiplex PCR rounds, a slightly modified ARM-PCR procedure. The first two PCR rounds used multiplex TRBV1-TRBV30 forward primers with a Cbeta reverse primer, each for approximately 10 cycles. Sample barcodes and Illumina adapters were attached in a final 25-cycle PCR using Deep VentR polymerase. Amplicons of 200-500 bp were gel-purified with a QIAquick gel extraction kit before sequencing. An Illumina HiSeq 2500 was used to sequence the TCRbeta amplicons with 250-bp paired-end reads. The source study handled its data this way. Trimmomatic v0.33 was used to quality-trim the reads, and FLASH v1.2.11 was used to merge paired reads so that full CDR3 sequences could be recovered. V, D and J germline segments were assigned to the rearranged TCRbeta sequences using MiGEC v1.2.1b. Clonotype statistics and Shannon-Wiener diversity indices were calculated with VDJtools v1.0.0. Except for diversity analysis, only each sample's 250 most abundant clonotypes were used in subsequent analyses to reduce sampling bias. TCRdb cleaned the public reads at Q25 with fastp, built clones with MiXCR and kept in-frame beta chains. Under each unique CDR3 protein, matching rows form one entry showing the most common genes and DNA. It is TCRdb's table, rather than the study itself, that gives the V and J calls and clone size. This sample is represented by 330,000 or so distinct CDR3 sequences; about two thirds of them were singletons. The ten largest clones capture about 6.1% of the sample.

V gives up 0 bases and J gives up 2 bases, and the segment between their germline ends measures 10 bases. The germline V gene specifies SGHRS as CDR1 and YFSETQ as CDR2. Reading from cysteine to phenylalanine, the CDR3 counts 15 amino acids. Only CDR3 DNA remains: 45 bases, in frame from the first base. Rearrangement joined TRBV5-1 to TRBJ2-3; tentative D gene TRBD1, with 5 bases matching. The sample was peripheral blood. The clonotype originates from a man aged 40-49 years with primary liver carcinoma and hepatitis B virus infection. The nucleotide sequence reads as follows: TGCGCCAGCAGCTTGGACGGCAGGGTCACAGATACGCAGTATTTT. Translation gives CASSLDGRVTDTQYF. The full variable domain, with segments outside the CDR3 supplied by the reference TRBV5-1 and TRBJ2-3 proteins, appears as KAGVTQTPRYLIKTRGQQVTLSCSPISGHRSVSWYQQTPGQGLQFLFEYFSETQRNKGNFPGRFSGRQFSNSRSEMNVSTLELGDSALYLCASSLDGRVTDTQYFGPGTRLTVL.